These 17 T cell receptor beta chains came from one sample sequenced in a study of blood T cells in healthy people across ages. Then a second PCR, running about 7 to 11 cycles, was carried out with a sample-barcoded 5' primer and a J-beta primer mix. One entry per CDR3 protein results from TCRdb running MiXCR on the 5' RACE reads. The data show 590,000 or so distinct CDR3 sequences, under 30% seen once. What was sequenced was blood. These receptors originate from an elderly woman in good health.

Points on this clonotype: Mismatch with germline at one junction end may stem from a read error. V usage is TRBV6-2 or TRBV6-3 and J usage is TRBJ1-5; no clear D gene. This CDR3 spans 12 amino acids. Looked up from germline, CDR1 is MNHEY and CDR2 is SVGEGT. CDR3 loop: CTSGLLNQPQHF. In nucleotides, the CDR3 is TGTACCAGCGGGCTTCTCAATCAGCCCCAGCATTTT.

This clonotype has ten or more counts. The V gene is TRBV6-2 or TRBV6-3, the J gene TRBJ2-7; D might be TRBD2 (7 bases). The CDR3 runs 18 residues. Looked up from germline, CDR1 is MNHEY and CDR2 is SVGEGT. V dropped 5 bases and J dropped 4 bases, with 27 bases sitting between them. In nucleotides, the CDR3 is TGTGCCAGCAGTCACCTGATACCCGGGACCGGGGGGCTGTACGAGCAGTACTTC. Its protein is CASSHLIPGTGGLYEQYF.

As regards this clonotype: This may be a read error: a much more frequent sequence differs by one nucleotide. The V and J genes are TRBV6-4 and TRBJ2-1; 8 bases are shared with TRBD1. The J call may be wrong; the DNA end is better matched by TRBJ2-7. CDR3 length: 15 amino acids. CDR1 and CDR2 from the germline V gene are MRHNA and SNTAGT. The CDR3 is CASSQDRVSSNEQYF. The CDR3 DNA follows: TGTGCCAGCAGCCAGGACAGGGTTAGCTCGAATGAGCAGTACTTC.

On this clonotype itself: A single base separates this from a much larger clone, so it may be a read error. V usage is TRBV3-1 and J usage is TRBJ2-1; TRBD1 is a possible D gene (6 bases). Germline V gives CDR1 LGHDT, CDR2 YNNKEL (reference sequence). V lost 3 bases, J lost 5 bases, and 17 bases lay in between. CDR3 length: 16 residues. The CDR3 DNA follows: TGTGCCAGCAGCCATAGACTCGGGACAAAACACAATGAGCAGTTCTTC. Its translation is CASSHRLGTKHNEQFF.

This clonotype was detected once. This may arise from a read error, as a much more abundant clone is one base away. The DNA for the CDR3 is TGTGCCAGCAGTTCAATAGGGGGTTACGGGCAGTACTTC. Amino acids: CASSSIGGYGQYF. The chain combines TRBV27 with TRBJ2-4; D might be TRBD1 (6 bases). The ends were cut back, 4 bases at V and 13 bases at J, with 17 bases in the middle. Per germline, CDR1 MNHEY and CDR2 SMNVEV (reference sequence). The CDR3 consists of 13 residues.

This clonotype was recorded many times. The chain joins TRBV7-2 to TRBJ2-3, with 12 bases fitting TRBD2. The J segment lost 5 bases and the V segment lost 2 bases, leaving 5 bases of the junction unmatched. Germline CDR1 and CDR2: SGHTA and FQGNSA. The CDR3 is 16 residues long. The CDR3 loop reads CASSLLAGGPEDTQYF. Here the CDR3 DNA reads TGTGCCAGCAGCTTACTAGCGGGGGGGCCGGAAGATACGCAGTATTTT.

This clonotype has ten or more counts. This sequence joins TRBV4-2 and TRBJ2-1; D is possibly TRBD2 (6 bases). The CDR3 sequence is 15 residues long. The germline gives CDR1 LGHNA, CDR2 YNFKEQ. The V gene lost 0 bases and the J gene lost 7 bases, with 13 bases spanning the gap. The CDR3 loop is CASSQDWRGANEQFF. DNA for the CDR3: TGTGCCAGCAGCCAAGATTGGCGGGGTGCTAATGAGCAGTTCTTC.

V and J are TRBV2 and TRBJ2-7; 9 bases are shared with TRBD1. The CDR3 has 14 amino acids. Per the germline V gene, CDR1 is SNHLY and CDR2 is FYNNEI. Trimming took 6 bases from V and 5 from J; bases not matched to a gene: 8. The CDR3 DNA sequence: TGTGCCAGCAGACGGGACAGGGCCCCTGACGAGCAGTACTTC. It codes for CASRRDRAPDEQYF.

V usage is TRBV20-1 and J usage is TRBJ1-4, with D perhaps TRBD1 (5 bases). Trimming stripped 4 bases from V and 4 bases from J, with 13 bases between. The CDR3 is 14 amino acids. Germline CDR1 DFQATT, CDR2 SNEGSKA (reference sequence). The CDR3 reads CSATRQPDNEKLFF. CDR3 sequence (DNA): TGCAGTGCTACCAGACAGCCCGATAATGAAAAACTGTTTTTT.

This clonotype was counted ten times or more. The V and J genes are TRBV7-9 and TRBJ1-5; D is possibly TRBD1 (5 bases). CDR1 and CDR2 from the germline V gene are SEHNR and FQNEAQ (reference sequence). Between the trimmed V and J ends, which lost 8 bases and 3 bases, there was a span of 14 bases. The CDR3 is 14 amino acids. CDR3 DNA: TGTGCCAGCTCTGCGGGGGGTGACAATCAGCCCCAGCATTTT. The encoded protein is CASSAGGDNQPQHF.

Note on this clonotype: It may be a read error: a sequence one base away is much more abundant. Since no conserved phenylalanine or tryptophan closes the CDR3, a read error is the likely cause. DNA of the CDR3: TGTGCCAGCGGGCAGGGCAATGAGCAGTTCTTA. Protein product: CASGQGNEQFL. V and J are TRBV6-5 and TRBJ2-1; possibly TRBD1 for D (5 bases). Per the germline V gene, CDR1 is MNHEY and CDR2 is SVGAGI. The CDR3 runs 11 residues. V lost 8 bases to trimming and J lost 6 bases, with 8 bases between them.

This clonotype came up a few times. Given a much more abundant clone one base away, this may be a read error. The CDR3 nucleotides are TGTGCCACCAGGGATTCTTTCGGGGGCGAGCAGTACTTC. Protein product: CATRDSFGGEQYF. The V and J genes are TRBV24-1 and TRBJ2-7, with D perhaps TRBD2 (6 bases). The CDR3 loop spans 13 amino acids. The germline V gene has CDR1 KGHDR and CDR2 SFDVKD.

This clonotype came up many times. The chain is built from TRBV7-2 and TRBJ2-1, with TRBD2 matching over 9 bases. J lost 4 bases, V lost 1 base, and 5 bases had no gene match. CDR1 and CDR2 from the germline V gene are SGHTA and FQGNSA. This CDR3 spans 16 amino acids. CDR3 amino acids: CASSLVAGGSYNEQFF. DNA for the CDR3: TGTGCCAGCAGCTTAGTGGCGGGGGGGTCATACAATGAGCAGTTCTTC.

Turning to this clonotype: A much larger clone lies one base from this, so it may be a read error. The chain combines TRBV5-1 with TRBJ2-5, with 10 bases lining up with TRBD1. This CDR3 is built from 15 residues. Germline assignment: CDR1 SGHRS and CDR2 YFSETQ. The ends lost 4 bases at V and 11 bases at J; junction bases unmatched: 14. The CDR3 DNA reads TGCGCCAGCAGCCCCGGGACAGGGGTTTTCGATGAGCAGTACTTC. It codes for CASSPGTGVFDEQYF.

This chain joins TRBV7-2 and TRBJ2-5; D may be TRBD1 (6 bases). There are 16 residues in the CDR3. V was clipped by 5 bases and J by 0 bases, with 16 bases between them. Germline V gene data show CDR1 as SGHTA and CDR2 as FQGNSA. The CDR3 sequence: CASSPPGHVYQETQYF. CDR3 DNA: TGTGCCAGCAGCCCGCCGGGACACGTGTACCAAGAGACCCAGTACTTC.

In DNA form, the CDR3 reads TGTGCCAGCAGTTACGACCCATTGGCGGGAAACACCATATATTTT. Residues: CASSYDPLAGNTIYF. The V gene is TRBV6-5, the J gene TRBJ1-3; D is undetermined. Germline CDR1 is MNHEY and CDR2 is SVGAGI. The V and J ends lost 2 bases and 4 bases respectively, with 12 bases between them. This CDR3 has 15 amino acids.

This clonotype was counted a few times. A much bigger clone sits one base away, suggesting this may be a read error. The V gene is TRBV5-1, the J gene TRBJ1-2; D not resolved. CDR1 SGHRS and CDR2 YFSETQ come from the germline V gene. The CDR3 is 14 residues long. V was shortened by 3 bases and J by 5 bases, with 14 bases between the two germline ends. Here the CDR3 reads CASSWDGSYYGYTF. The CDR3 DNA reads as TGCGCCAGCAGCTGGGATGGGTCGTATTATGGCTACACCTTC.